A single sample is the source of the 20 T cell receptor beta chains below, sequenced in a study of blood T cell repertoires in COVID-19. Assay: immunoSEQ multiplex PCR; the TCRdb copy retains only in-frame clones and omits some. The sample includes approximately 390,000 clones, about 87% of them seen just once. The sample taken for sequencing was peripheral blood. Every receptor here comes from a woman between 55 and 75 years old with COVID-19, enrolled during active disease.

The genes are TRBV9 and TRBJ2-1; TRBD2 matches at 8 bases. From germline, CDR1 is SGDLS and CDR2 YYNGEE. This CDR3 has 15 amino acids. V gave up 0 bases and J gave up 4 bases; unmatched junction bases: 3. CDR3 protein: CASSVVASGYNEQFF. In DNA form, the CDR3 reads TGTGCCAGCAGCGTAGTGGCTAGCGGGTACAATGAGCAGTTCTTC.

The chain combines TRBV9 with TRBJ1-2; 8 bases line up with TRBD1. The V gene end was trimmed by 3 bases and the J gene end by 7 bases; junction bases not matched to a gene: 17. This CDR3 comprises 17 residues. Germline CDR1 and CDR2: SGDLS and YYNGEE. The CDR3 loop is CASSAQPNQGAASGYTF. The CDR3 DNA is TGTGCCAGCAGCGCGCAACCGAATCAGGGGGCGGCAAGTGGCTACACCTTC.

The rearrangement joins TRBV7-9 to TRBJ2-3; possibly TRBD2 for D (5 bases). The CDR3 consists of 15 residues. Per the germline V gene, CDR1 is SEHNR and CDR2 is FQNEAQ (reference sequence). The germline V and J ends were trimmed by 3 bases and 2 bases, with 12 bases remaining between them. The CDR3 region has the DNA TGTGCCAGCAGCTTGGAGGCCCAATACACAGATACGCAGTATTTT. Amino acid sequence: CASSLEAQYTDTQYF.

This clone was seen a handful of times. This sequence joins TRBV7-9 and TRBJ2-7, with D possibly matching TRBD2 (6 bases). The CDR3 has 15 amino acids. Germline assignment: CDR1 SEHNR and CDR2 FQNEAQ (reference sequence). Trimming left V 5 bases short and J 2 bases short, with 16 bases between. The CDR3 nucleotides are TGTGCCAGCAGCGCCCAAGGAGGGCAGGCCTACGAGCAGTACTTC. Encoded protein: CASSAQGGQAYEQYF.

This rearrangement joins TRBV9 to TRBJ1-1; possible D gene TRBD1, 5 bases. Germline CDR1 is SGDLS and CDR2 is YYNGEE. CDR3 length: 14 amino acids. The ends were cut back, 0 bases at V and 6 bases at J, with 12 bases in the middle. CDR3 loop: CASSVVQGGAEAFF. CDR3 in DNA: TGTGCCAGCAGCGTAGTTCAGGGCGGGGCTGAAGCTTTCTTT.

The gene calls are TRBV30 and TRBJ1-3; tentative D call: TRBD1 (6 bases). This CDR3 comprises 15 residues. Germline-derived CDR1 and CDR2 are GTSNPN and SVGIG (reference sequence). Trimming cost V 5 bases and J 1 base, with 15 bases left between them. The CDR3 DNA is TGTGCCTGGGTGACGGGGGGCGCATCTGGAAACACCATATATTTT. The encoded protein is CAWVTGGASGNTIYF.

V usage is TRBV3-1 (or the pseudogene TRBV3-2) and J usage is TRBJ1-2; no firm D call. With 0 bases removed from V and 7 bases from J, the gap between germline ends came to 15 bases. Germline V gives CDR1 LGHDT, CDR2 YNNKEL (reference sequence). CDR3 size: 15 residues. The CDR3 region is CASSQDTGRVRGYTF. CDR3 coding DNA: TGTGCCAGCAGCCAAGATACGGGGAGGGTACGTGGCTACACCTTC.

This sequence joins TRBV9 and TRBJ1-6, with D possibly TRBD1 on 5 matching bases. Trimming cost V 3 bases and J 7 bases, with 11 bases left between them. Per the germline V gene, CDR1 is SGDLS and CDR2 is YYNGEE. This CDR3 comprises 14 residues. CDR3 in amino acids: CASSGGGGNSPLHF. The CDR3 DNA reads as TGTGCCAGCAGCGGCGGGGGAGGAAATTCACCCCTCCACTTT.

V and J are TRBV7-2 and TRBJ1-6; D gene unclear. Trimming shortened V by 3 bases and J by 10 bases, and 10 bases separated the two germline ends. From germline, CDR1 is SGHTA and CDR2 FQGNSA. This CDR3 comprises 13 residues. CDR3 nucleotides: TGTGCCAGCAGCTTCCGCGTCGGGTCACCCCTCCACTTT. It translates to CASSFRVGSPLHF.

In DNA form, the CDR3 reads TGTGCCAGCAGTTACTCGGGCAGATCGAACACTGAAGCTTTCTTT. Protein product: CASSYSGRSNTEAFF. The chain combines TRBV6-2 or TRBV6-3 with TRBJ1-1; D remains unclear. CDR3 length equals 15 residues. V was shortened by 0 bases and J by 1 base, with 9 bases between the two germline ends. The germline V gene has CDR1 MNHEY and CDR2 SVGEGT.

This clone was seen only a few times. J is TRBJ1-1 and V is TRBV29-1, with a tentative D call TRBD1 (6 bases). Trimming left V 6 bases short and J 1 base short, with 12 bases between. CDR1 and CDR2 (germline): SQVTM, ANQGSEA. This CDR3 is 13 amino acids long. CDR3 region: CSVLRTANTEAFF. For the CDR3, the DNA is TGCAGCGTGCTTAGGACAGCGAACACTGAAGCTTTCTTT.

This clone was seen once. J is TRBJ1-6 and V is TRBV5-1; 8 bases agree with TRBD1. With 3 bases clipped from V and 10 bases from J, the junction kept 12 bases outside the gene matches. This CDR3 spans 16 amino acids. Germline CDR1 and CDR2: SGHRS and YFSETQ. The CDR3 DNA sequence: TGCGCCAGCAGCTGGGTCGGACAGGGAGGTGAATCACCCCTCCACTTT. It yields the protein CASSWVGQGGESPLHF.

This chain uses TRBV5-1 with TRBJ1-4; D is possibly TRBD1 (5 bases). This CDR3 is 15 amino acids long. Germline lookup yields CDR1 SGHRS and CDR2 YFSETQ. V shed 0 bases and J shed 3 bases, with 9 bases lying between them. Here the CDR3 DNA reads TGCGCCAGCAGCTTGGCCGGGGGATCTAATGAAAAACTGTTTTTT. Amino acids: CASSLAGGSNEKLFF.

This clone was counted only a few times. The rearrangement joins TRBV6-5 to TRBJ1-1; no clear D. Germline loops: CDR1 MNHEY, CDR2 SVGAGI. The CDR3 has 15 amino acids. V was shortened by 0 bases and J by 4 bases, with 12 bases between the two germline ends. CDR3 bases: TGTGCCAGCAGTTACTCCTCAAGAGGTGGCACTGAAGCTTTCTTT. Protein sequence: CASSYSSRGGTEAFF.

The chain carries TRBV5-1 and TRBJ2-3; D not resolved. There are 13 residues in the CDR3. V was pared by 1 base and J by 6 bases, with 9 bases between. Germline CDR1 SGHRS, CDR2 YFSETQ. The CDR3: CASSLRLGDTQYF. In DNA form, the CDR3 reads TGCGCCAGCAGCTTGCGACTCGGGGATACGCAGTATTTT.

CDR3 residues: CASSRGDRANYGYTF. The CDR3 nucleotides read TGTGCCAGCAGCCGGGGGGACAGGGCTAACTATGGCTACACCTTC. The chain joins TRBV6-5 to TRBJ1-2; 9 nucleotides agree with TRBD1. The CDR3 is 15 residues long. J was trimmed by 0 bases and V by 6 bases; bases with no gene match: 5. CDR1 is MNHEY and CDR2 is SVGAGI in the germline V gene.

This clone was counted once. V usage is TRBV5-1 and J usage is TRBJ2-5, with a tentative D call TRBD2 (5 bases). Trimming shortened V by 0 bases and J by 4 bases, and 16 bases separated the two germline ends. Germline values: CDR1 SGHRS, CDR2 YFSETQ. There are 16 residues in the CDR3. The CDR3 DNA sequence: TGCGCCAGCAGCTTGGGGGCTTCGGGGATGGTAGAGACCCAGTACTTC. This codes for CASSLGASGMVETQYF.

This clone was seen only once. CDR3 nucleotides: TGTGCCACCGCGGGGCCCTACAATGAGCAGTTCTTC. Protein product: CATAGPYNEQFF. The chain joins TRBV19 to TRBJ2-1, with D possibly matching TRBD2 (6 bases). This CDR3 contains 12 residues. Germline V CDR1 and CDR2: LNHDA, SQIVND (reference sequence). V was clipped by 10 bases and J by 2 bases, with 9 bases between them.

This clone was seen just once. V and J are TRBV1 and TRBJ2-3; the table's D gene call, TRBD2, was not cross checked with the DNA. TRBV1 is recorded as a pseudogene. The CDR3 runs 14 residues. CDR3 sequence: CTSSPGESTDTQYF. The CDR3 nucleotides read TGCACCAGCAGCCCCGGGGAAAGCACAGATACGCAGTATTTT.

V is TRBV5-5 and J is TRBJ1-2; D call uncertain. V shed 4 bases and J shed 6 bases, with 13 bases lying between them. The CDR3 totals 13 residues. Germline V gene sequence: CDR1 SGHKS, CDR2 YYEKEE (reference sequence). This CDR3 is CASSPAGENGYTF. The CDR3 bases are TGTGCCAGCAGCCCGGCCGGGGAAAATGGCTACACCTTC. The entire variable domain, with the rest obtained from reference TRBV5-5 and TRBJ1-2, is as follows: DAGVTQSPTHLIKTRGQQVTLRCSPISGHKSVSWYQQVLGQGPQFIFQYYEKEERGRGNFPDRFSARQFPNYSSELNVNALLLGDSALYLCASSPAGENGYTFGSGTRLTVV.